A selection of T cell receptor beta chains follows, all from one sample in a study of control samples from healthy donors and cancer patients. TCRdb's copy holds only in-frame clones and misses some; the assay was immunoSEQ multiplex PCR. The data hold tens of thousands of clones, with about 86% observed a single time. Sequencing was carried out using blood. The receptors stem from a woman aged 50 to 65 in good health. Both conserved end residues are part of each CDR3. Fields, in order: clone size, V gene, J gene, D gene, CDR3 protein, CDR3 DNA. The D gene is left open where the match is weak. Some rows mark clone size as missing; the rest say once, few, many or name a class of expanded clone.

once,TRBV23-1,TRBJ2-7,-,CARSFLQIYHPSYEQYF,TGCGCCAGATCATTTCTCCAAATTTATCACCCGTCCTACGAGCAGTACTTC
-,TRBV4-1,TRBJ2-7,-,CASSPPVVRGAYEQYF,TGCGCCAGCAGCCCCCCAGTTGTTAGGGGGGCCTACGAGCAGTACTTC
-,TRBV27,TRBJ2-7,TRBD2,CASSFPTSGTSGNYEQYF,TGTGCCAGCAGTTTCCCGACTAGCGGGACCTCAGGGAACTACGAGCAGTACTTC
-,TRBV4-1,TRBJ2-7,-,CASSQGGRKNSEQYF,TGCGCCAGCAGCCAAGGGGGCAGGAAAAACAGCGAGCAGTACTTC
-,TRBV5-1,TRBJ2-5,-,CARDGHLQETQYF,TGCGCCAGAGACGGACACCTACAAGAGACCCAGTACTTC
once,TRBV19,TRBJ2-7,-,CASSRDRDYEQYF,TGTGCCAGTTCCCGAGACAGAGACTACGAGCAGTACTTC
-,TRBV3-1/TRBV3-2,TRBJ1-5,-,CASSQMGGRQPQHF,TGTGCCAGCAGCCAAATGGGGGGCCGGCAGCCCCAGCATTTT
-,TRBV15,TRBJ1-1,-,CATSAGSGGNTEAFF,TGTGCCACCAGCGCAGGGTCGGGGGGGAACACTGAAGCTTTCTTT
-,TRBV4-3,TRBJ2-7,TRBD2,CASSPLAGGLDEQYF,TGCGCCAGCAGCCCGCTAGCGGGGGGGCTCGACGAGCAGTACTTC
few,TRBV6-5,TRBJ1-2,TRBD1,CASSRGTGGAYGYTF,TGTGCCAGCAGCCGCGGGACAGGGGGCGCCTATGGCTACACCTTC
-,TRBV5-4,TRBJ2-7,TRBD2,CASSLERGREQYF,TGTGCCAGCAGCTTGGAGCGGGGTAGAGAGCAGTACTTC
once,TRBV5-4,TRBJ2-3,-,CASSLQQGVADTQYF,TGTGCCAGCAGCTTGCAACAGGGAGTAGCAGATACGCAGTATTTT
-,TRBV19,TRBJ1-5,TRBD1,CASGGRGLRGNQPQHF,TGTGCCAGTGGGGGCAGGGGGCTTCGAGGCAATCAGCCCCAGCATTTT
-,TRBV7-3,TRBJ1-5,-,CASSSTPGGSQHF,TGTGCCAGCAGCTCCACCCCGGGGGGATCCCAGCATTTT
-,TRBV5-1,TRBJ2-5,-,CASSSSSIEETQYF,TGCGCCAGCAGCTCATCTAGTATCGAAGAGACCCAGTACTTC
-,TRBV30,TRBJ1-5,-,CAWRGLDSNQPQHF,TGTGCCTGGAGGGGGCTGGATAGCAATCAGCCCCAGCATTTT
-,TRBV5-6,TRBJ2-1,TRBD1,CASSLNWDREYNEQFF,TGTGCCAGCAGCTTGAACTGGGACAGGGAGTACAATGAGCAGTTCTTC
once,TRBV4-3,TRBJ2-3,-,CASSQDTGGTDTQYF,TGCGCCAGCAGCCAAGACACGGGGGGCACAGATACGCAGTATTTT
few,TRBV29-1,TRBJ1-2,-,CSVDSSATLGGYTF,TGCAGCGTTGATAGTTCAGCAACCCTTGGGGGCTACACCTTC
-,TRBV28,TRBJ1-2,TRBD1,CASRGTGRNYGYTF,TGTGCCAGCAGGGGGACAGGGCGCAACTATGGCTACACCTTC
few,TRBV11-2,TRBJ2-6,-,CASSLGTGAGANVLTF,TGTGCCAGCAGCTTAGGCACTGGCGCTGGGGCCAACGTCCTGACTTTC
-,TRBV18,TRBJ1-1,-,CASSAHKENTEAFF,TGTGCCAGCTCAGCACATAAGGAGAACACTGAAGCTTTCTTT
-,TRBV5-5,TRBJ2-1,TRBD2,CASRSLSGGSSSNEQFF,TGTGCCAGCAGATCCCTTAGCGGGGGATCCAGCTCGAATGAGCAGTTCTTC